The 29 T cell receptor beta chains presented below share a single source sample, sequenced in a study of T cells in pancreatic ductal adenocarcinoma. Some clones are missing from TCRdb's copy, which holds only in-frame ones; the method was immunoSEQ multiplex PCR. The sample consists of approximately 97,000 clones, roughly 96% of them appearing once. Surgery without prior neoadjuvant therapy was the treatment of the selected pancreatic ductal adenocarcinoma patients. Sequenced material: PBMCs. Receptor source: a human donor with pancreatic ductal adenocarcinoma.

J is TRBJ2-7 and V is TRBV5-1, with D possibly being TRBD1 (6 bases). Trimming shortened V by 4 bases and J by 1 base, and 9 bases separated the two germline ends. The CDR3 spans 13 residues. Germline V gene data show CDR1 as SGHRS and CDR2 as YFSETQ. CDR3 amino acids: CASSLDRSYEQYF. The CDR3 nucleotides read TGCGCCAGCAGCCTGGACAGATCCTACGAGCAGTACTTC.

The table lists this clone with a count of one. The chain employs TRBV7-9 and TRBJ2-7, with D possibly TRBD1 on 6 matching bases. CDR3 length: 15 residues. Deletions cut 4 bases from V and 0 bases from J, with 13 bases between. From germline, CDR1 is SEHNR and CDR2 FQNEAQ (reference sequence). The chain's CDR3 is CASSSIRDNSYEQYF. Here the CDR3 DNA reads TGTGCCAGCAGCTCGATCCGGGACAACTCCTACGAGCAGTACTTC.

The chain couples TRBV28 to TRBJ2-3; D may be TRBD2 (5 bases). Trimming stripped 3 bases from V and 0 bases from J, with 16 bases between. The CDR3 sequence is 17 residues long. Germline CDR1 is MDHEN and CDR2 is SYDVKM. This CDR3 reads CASSFPRTLASTDTQYF. The CDR3 region has the DNA TGTGCCAGCAGTTTCCCTCGGACTTTGGCTAGCACAGATACGCAGTATTTT.

The V gene is TRBV4-3, the J gene TRBJ2-5; D gene ambiguous. The length of the CDR3 is 14 residues. In germline, CDR1 is LGHNA, CDR2 YSLEER. The V end was cut by 0 bases, the J end by 5 bases, with 10 bases between. The CDR3 DNA reads TGCGCCAGCAGCCAAGATGTGGGCTGGGAGACCCAGTACTTC. Protein product: CASSQDVGWETQYF.

The chain employs TRBV7-9 and TRBJ1-2; 8 nucleotides match TRBD1. After removal of 5 bases from V and 8 bases from J, the junction contained 10 bases not matched to a gene. CDR1 and CDR2 from the germline V gene are SEHNR and FQNEAQ (reference sequence). This CDR3 spans 14 amino acids. CDR3 amino acids: CASSRLTGVGGYTF. In nucleotides, the CDR3 is TGTGCCAGCAGCCGACTGACAGGGGTGGGAGGCTACACCTTC.

The chain has TRBV9 and TRBJ1-5; no firm D call. The CDR3 is made up of 17 amino acids. Germline assignment: CDR1 SGDLS and CDR2 YYNGEE. Trimming pared 0 bases from V and 2 bases from J, leaving 15 bases between. Here the CDR3 DNA reads TGTGCCAGCAGCGTAGAATTGAGGGTTGGAGGCAATCAGCCCCAGCATTTT. This translates into CASSVELRVGGNQPQHF.

The chain uses TRBV5-1 and TRBJ1-2, with 8 positions matching TRBD1. Trimming cost V 4 bases and J 8 bases; bases outside gene matches: 10. Germline V gene sequence: CDR1 SGHRS, CDR2 YFSETQ. The CDR3 contains 14 residues. CDR3 sequence reads: CASSPPSGGSGYTF. The DNA for the CDR3 is TGCGCCAGCAGCCCGCCTTCAGGGGGCTCGGGCTACACCTTC.

The chain is built from TRBV18 and TRBJ2-7; 8 bases fit TRBD2. Germline V CDR1 and CDR2: KGHSH, LQKENI. Germline trimming cut 4 bases from V and 2 bases from J; bases unmatched to any gene: 13. The CDR3 has 17 residues. DNA of the CDR3: TGTGCCAGCTCACTACTACCACCGGGACTAGACGCCTACGAGCAGTACTTC. Amino acids: CASSLLPPGLDAYEQYF.

This chain uses TRBV19 with TRBJ1-1; a possible D gene is TRBD1 (5 bases). Trimming took 5 bases from V and 10 from J, leaving 20 bases between them. The germline V gene has CDR1 LNHDA and CDR2 SQIVND (reference sequence). The CDR3 has 14 residues. The DNA for the CDR3 is TGTGCCAGTAGTCTCGGACGGGGGGAATTTGGAGCTTTCTTT. Encoded protein: CASSLGRGEFGAFF. Using reference TRBV19 and TRBJ1-1 for the parts outside the CDR3, the full variable domain is DGGITQSPKYLFRKEGQNVTLSCEQNLNHDAMYWYRQDPGQGLRLIYYSQIVNDFQKGDIAEGYSVSREKKESFPLTVTSAQKNPTAFYLCASSLGRGEFGAFFGQGTRLTVV.

V and J are TRBV5-5 and TRBJ2-3, with 7 bases that match TRBD1. Germline values: CDR1 SGHKS, CDR2 YYEKEE (reference sequence). The CDR3 contains 13 residues. Trimming took 4 bases from V and 6 from J; bases not matched to a gene: 5. For the CDR3, the DNA is TGTGCCAGCAGCCGCGACAGGGCCGATACGCAGTATTTT. Translating gives CASSRDRADTQYF.

This chain links TRBV6-1 with TRBJ2-5, with D possibly TRBD1 on 6 matching bases. V lost 5 bases and J lost 4, with 14 bases in between. The CDR3 length is 14 residues. CDR1 MNHNS and CDR2 SASEGT come from the germline V gene. The CDR3 nucleotides are TGTGCCAGCAGTATGGACAGCCCTATAGAGACCCAGTACTTC. Protein sequence: CASSMDSPIETQYF.

The chain couples TRBV28 to TRBJ2-7; 8 bases match TRBD1. Germline V gene data show CDR1 as MDHEN and CDR2 as SYDVKM. The CDR3 runs to 12 residues. The J segment lost 2 bases and the V segment lost 10 bases, leaving 4 bases of the junction unmatched. CDR3: CATRGQAYEQYF. In DNA form, the CDR3 reads TGTGCCACCCGGGGACAGGCCTACGAGCAGTACTTC.

V gene TRBV10-3 combines with J gene TRBJ2-3; 9 nucleotides align to TRBD1. Germline CDR1 and CDR2: ENHRY and SYGVKD. The CDR3 is 14 residues long. V was clipped by 6 bases and J by 6 bases; unmatched bases: 7. The CDR3 DNA follows: TGTGCCATCAGGGAAAGGACAGGGGTGGATACGCAGTATTTT. This translates into CAIRERTGVDTQYF.

The chain links TRBV11-3 to TRBJ2-1, with 11 bases identical to TRBD1. CDR3 length: 15 residues. V gave up 5 bases and J gave up 6 bases; unmatched junction bases: 6. CDR1 is SGHNT, CDR2 YENEEA, per germline. The CDR3 loop reads CASSLGTGGVNEQFF. CDR3 DNA sequence: TGTGCCAGCAGCCTTGGGACAGGGGGGGTCAATGAGCAGTTCTTC.

The chain has TRBV6-5 and TRBJ2-3, with TRBD1 matching over 8 bases. CDR1 and CDR2 from the germline V gene are MNHEY and SVGAGI. This CDR3 spans 13 amino acids. The trim removed 6 bases at V and 3 bases at J, leaving 2 bases unmatched. The CDR3 is CASRRTGTDTQYF. CDR3 DNA sequence: TGTGCCAGCAGGAGGACAGGGACAGATACGCAGTATTTT.

The chain employs TRBV9 and TRBJ2-1; D not certain. Looked up from germline, CDR1 is SGDLS and CDR2 is YYNGEE. V was shortened by 0 bases and J by 5 bases, with 15 bases between the two germline ends. The CDR3 is 16 amino acids. CDR3 residues: CASSVGPEVRDNEQFF. CDR3 bases: TGTGCCAGCAGCGTAGGACCCGAGGTTCGGGACAATGAGCAGTTCTTC. The full variable domain, its missing parts supplied by reference TRBV9 and TRBJ2-1, is DSGVTQTPKHLITATGQRVTLRCSPRSGDLSVYWYQQSLDQGLQFLIQYYNGEERAKGNILERFSAQQFPDLHSELNLSSLELGDSALYFCASSVGPEVRDNEQFFGPGTRLTVL.

This sequence joins TRBV5-1 and TRBJ2-1, with 12 bases aligning to TRBD2. The V gene's germline CDR1 is SGHRS and CDR2 YFSETQ. The length of the CDR3 is 15 residues. Trimming cost V 2 bases and J 7 bases; bases outside gene matches: 4. CDR3 DNA sequence: TGCGCCAGCAGCTTAGGACTAGCGGGAATGAATGAGCAGTTCTTC. It encodes CASSLGLAGMNEQFF.

The chain joins TRBV7-8 to TRBJ2-3, with D maybe TRBD1 (5 bases). This CDR3 is built from 14 residues. V lost 2 bases to trimming and J lost 5 bases, with 11 bases between them. Germline V gene data show CDR1 as SGHVS and CDR2 as FQNEAQ. As DNA, the CDR3 is TGTGCCAGCAGCTTACGCAGGGAAGTAGATACGCAGTATTTT. Its translation: CASSLRREVDTQYF.

This clone appeared a single time. The V call is TRBV7-2, the J call TRBJ2-3, with 7 bases identical to TRBD1. Germline CDR1 reads SGHTA; CDR2 reads FQGNSA. The CDR3 spans 15 residues. V trimming: 0 bases; J trimming: 4 bases; junction bases outside the gene matches: 4. The chain's CDR3 is CASSLAVQGADTQYF. The CDR3 bases are TGTGCCAGCAGCTTAGCGGTGCAGGGGGCAGATACGCAGTATTTT. Together with reference TRBV7-2 and TRBJ2-3, the CDR3 gives the full variable domain: GAGVSQSPSNKVTEKGKDVELRCDPISGHTALYWYRQSLGQGLEFLIYFQGNSAPDKSGLPSDRFSAERTGGSVSTLTIQRTQQEDSAVYLCASSLAVQGADTQYFGPGTRLTVL.

The chain joins TRBV14 to TRBJ1-2; 9 positions agree with TRBD1. The ends lost 1 base at V and 7 bases at J; junction bases unmatched: 10. CDR1 is SGHDN, CDR2 FVKESK, per germline. The CDR3 runs 16 residues. CDR3 sequence (DNA): TGTGCCAGCAGCCAAGCTCCGGGACAGGGAATTTCTGGCTACACCTTC. Its translation is CASSQAPGQGISGYTF. Combining the CDR3 with reference TRBV14 and TRBJ1-2 gives the whole variable domain EAGVTQFPSHSVIEKGQTVTLRCDPISGHDNLYWYRRVMGKEIKFLLHFVKESKQDESGMPNNRFLAERTGGTYSTLKVQPAELEDSGVYFCASSQAPGQGISGYTFGSGTRLTVV.

This chain uses TRBV10-3 with TRBJ1-5; maybe TRBD1 (6 bases). V lost 6 bases and J lost 4, with 10 bases in between. Per the germline V gene, CDR1 is ENHRY and CDR2 is SYGVKD. This CDR3 spans 13 amino acids. The CDR3 here is CAISGTQNQPQHF. The CDR3 DNA is TGTGCCATCAGCGGGACACAAAATCAGCCCCAGCATTTT.

This chain connects TRBV30 to TRBJ2-7; TRBD2 is a possible D gene (6 bases). V was shortened by 4 bases and J by 6 bases, with 13 bases between the two germline ends. Germline CDR1 is GTSNPN and CDR2 is SVGIG (reference sequence). The CDR3 has 12 residues. The CDR3 sequence: CAWKGDSPEQYF. As DNA, the CDR3 is TGTGCCTGGAAAGGGGACTCGCCCGAGCAGTACTTC.

The chain recombines TRBV11-3 with TRBJ2-3; 12 bases are shared with TRBD1. CDR1 SGHNT and CDR2 YENEEA come from the germline V gene. The CDR3 length is 17 residues. V trimming: 1 base; J trimming: 0 bases; junction bases outside the gene matches: 2. CDR3 in amino acids: CASSLGGQGASTDTQYF. CDR3 sequence (DNA): TGTGCCAGCAGCTTAGGGGGACAGGGGGCCAGCACAGATACGCAGTATTTT.

The chain couples TRBV5-8 to TRBJ1-3; perhaps TRBD1 as D (6 bases). Germline V gene data show CDR1 as SGHTS and CDR2 as YDEGEE. V lost 4 bases, J lost 0 bases, and 14 bases lay in between. This CDR3 contains 16 residues. CDR3 coding DNA: TGTGCCAGCAGCCGGACAGTACCAGGCTCTGGAAACACCATATATTTT. Its translation is CASSRTVPGSGNTIYF.

The chain uses TRBV19 and TRBJ2-1, with TRBD2 matching over 8 bases. Trimming took 6 bases from V and 5 from J; bases not matched to a gene: 9. The CDR3 spans 15 residues. Germline assignment: CDR1 LNHDA and CDR2 SQIVND (reference sequence). CDR3 sequence reads: CASRSPQREHNEQFF. In DNA, the CDR3 is TGTGCCAGTAGATCCCCGCAGCGGGAGCACAATGAGCAGTTCTTC. The full variable domain, completed using reference TRBV19 and TRBJ2-1, is DGGITQSPKYLFRKEGQNVTLSCEQNLNHDAMYWYRQDPGQGLRLIYYSQIVNDFQKGDIAEGYSVSREKKESFPLTVTSAQKNPTAFYLCASRSPQREHNEQFFGPGTRLTVL.

The V call is TRBV18, the J call TRBJ2-3; a weak D match, TRBD1 (5 bases). V lost 5 bases and J lost 3, with 9 bases in between. The CDR3 is 13 amino acids. Germline lookup yields CDR1 KGHSH and CDR2 LQKENI. The CDR3 spells CASSLSGTDTQYF. The CDR3 DNA is TGTGCCAGCTCATTGTCAGGGACAGATACGCAGTATTTT.

The rearrangement links TRBV5-6 to TRBJ2-1; 11 bases align to TRBD2. The CDR3 contains 18 residues. Looked up from germline, CDR1 is SGHDT and CDR2 is YYEEEE. V lost 4 bases and J lost 2; bases outside the gene matches: 11. CDR3 residues: CASSALAGVTITYNEQFF. CDR3 bases: TGTGCCAGCAGCGCACTAGCGGGAGTGACGATTACCTACAATGAGCAGTTCTTC.

V usage is TRBV7-8 and J usage is TRBJ1-5, with a possible D match to TRBD1 (5 bases). The CDR3 extends over 15 amino acids. CDR1 SGHVS and CDR2 FQNEAQ come from the germline V gene. Between the trimmed V and J ends, which lost 0 bases and 5 bases, there was a span of 11 bases. For the CDR3, the DNA is TGTGCCAGCAGCTTAGCGACAACAGGTTATCAGCCCCAGCATTTT. Protein: CASSLATTGYQPQHF.

The chain combines TRBV18 with TRBJ2-7; 12 bases map to TRBD2. Trimming removed 4 bases from V and 8 bases from J; junction bases left unmatched: 15. The CDR3 totals 17 residues. CDR1 and CDR2 from the germline V gene are KGHSH and LQKENI. The CDR3 DNA sequence: TGTGCCAGCTCACGAACAGAACCGGGACTAGCGGGTGTCAAGCAGTACTTC. As protein: CASSRTEPGLAGVKQYF.